This T cell receptor beta chain was sequenced during a study of PD-1 blockade in classical Hodgkin lymphoma. Each and every patient relapsed after autologous stem cell transplantation, and patients got differing brentuximab vedotin exposure. Study conclusions and caveats: Baseline TCR diversity was reportedly lower in newly diagnosed patients than in healthy donors. It was reported as lower still in relapsed/refractory patients.

In germline, CDR1 is LNHDA, CDR2 SQIVND (reference sequence). This CDR3 is 13 amino acids long. V shed 3 bases and J shed 10 bases, with 15 bases lying between them. As for this clone: Its antigen is undetermined.

Libraries were prepared by immunoSEQ multiplex PCR; TCRdb keeps only in-frame clonotypes and omits some of them. The repertoire includes roughly 140,000 clones, around 84% of them detected once, and 7.5% to 9.5% sits in the top ten. The TCR comes from a human donor with classical Hodgkin lymphoma. The specimen was peripheral blood mononuclear cells (PBMCs), collected before the second cycle of nivolumab. The chain recombines TRBV19 with TRBJ1-1; D is perhaps TRBD1 (6 bases). CDR3 amino acids: CASSMRQVRRAFF. The CDR3, as DNA: TGTGCCAGTAGTATGAGACAGGTCCGGCGAGCTTTCTTT.